This T cell receptor (beta chain) was recovered during a study of glioma-infiltrating T cells. Germline V gene sequence: CDR1 MNHEY, CDR2 SVGAGI. The CDR3 extends over 14 amino acids. Details on this clonotype: Its specificity is unknown. Sequence at one end of the junction differs from germline and may be a read error.

Study-wide findings and caveats: Tissue-blood divergence was below expectation in non-neoplastic patients, above in gliomas.

TCR alpha and beta CDR3 regions were amplified from RNA using iRepertoire nested multiplex PCR. MiXCR, run by TCRdb on the multiplex PCR reads, gives a single entry per CDR3 protein. In the table there are more than 85,000 distinct CDR3 sequences, less than 30% of which are singletons. V is TRBV6-5 and J is TRBJ1-5; unclear D gene. Sample: glioma tissue, nonneoplastic brain tissue, or PBMCs (not recorded which). The TCR sequence derives from a human donor with low-grade glioma or glioblastoma, undergoing nonglioma brain surgery, or in good health (not recorded which). The CDR3: CAGSYSATNQPQHF. In nucleotides, the CDR3 is TGTGCCGGCAGTTACTCAGCGACCAATCAGCCCCAGCATTTT.